This TCR beta chain came from a study of PD-L1 blockade in urothelial cancer. Study-wide findings and caveats: Durable-benefit patients had greater expansion of tumor-associated blood clones at 3 weeks.

The table came from immunoSEQ multiplex PCR; TCRdb's copy has only in-frame clones and leaves some out. The sample carries some 84,000 clones, around 90% recorded once. This clone was picked up one time. The antigen is not known. Germline lookup yields CDR1 SGHNT and CDR2 YYREEE (reference sequence). The CDR3 sequence is 14 residues long. Deletions cut 1 base from V and 2 bases from J, with 6 bases between. Urothelial carcinoma, locally advanced or metastatic, affected the patients. The sequencing here drew on PBMCs, taken around atezolizumab (anti-PD-L1) treatment. V usage is TRBV5-4 and J usage is TRBJ2-2, with unresolved D. The receptor was derived from a woman in her 70s with urothelial cancer. The CDR3 nucleotides read TGTGCCAGCAGCTTGTATCTTAACACCGGGGAGCTGTTTTTT. It codes for CASSLYLNTGELFF.